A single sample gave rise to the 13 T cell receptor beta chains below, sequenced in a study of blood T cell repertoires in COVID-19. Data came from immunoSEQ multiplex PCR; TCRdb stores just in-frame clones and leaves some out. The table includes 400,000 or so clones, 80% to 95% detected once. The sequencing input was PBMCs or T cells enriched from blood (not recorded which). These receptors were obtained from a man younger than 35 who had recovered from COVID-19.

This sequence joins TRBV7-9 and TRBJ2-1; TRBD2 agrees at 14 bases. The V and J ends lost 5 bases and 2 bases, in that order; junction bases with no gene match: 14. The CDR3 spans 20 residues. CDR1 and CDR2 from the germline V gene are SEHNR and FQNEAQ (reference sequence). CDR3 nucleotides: TGTGCCAGCAGCACCCCAATGACGACTAGCGGGAGGGCCCCCTACAATGAGCAGTTCTTC. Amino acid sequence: CASSTPMTTSGRAPYNEQFF. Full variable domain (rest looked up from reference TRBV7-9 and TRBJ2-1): DTGVSQNPRHKITKRGQNVTFRCDPISEHNRLYWYRQTLGQGPEFLTYFQNEAQLEKSRLLSDRFSAERPKGSFSTLEIQRTEQGDSAMYLCASSTPMTTSGRAPYNEQFFGPGTRLTVL.

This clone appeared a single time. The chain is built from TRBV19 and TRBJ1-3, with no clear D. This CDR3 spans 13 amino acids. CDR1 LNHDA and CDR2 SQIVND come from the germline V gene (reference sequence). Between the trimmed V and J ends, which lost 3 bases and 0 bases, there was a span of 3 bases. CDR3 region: CASSINSGNTIYF. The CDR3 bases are TGTGCCAGTAGTATTAACTCTGGAAACACCATATATTTT.

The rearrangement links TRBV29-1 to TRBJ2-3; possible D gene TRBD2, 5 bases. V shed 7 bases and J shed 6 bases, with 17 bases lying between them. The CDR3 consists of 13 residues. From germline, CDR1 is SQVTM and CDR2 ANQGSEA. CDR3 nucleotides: TGCAGCGCGCGAGAGGGTCTTATGGATACGCAGTATTTT. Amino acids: CSAREGLMDTQYF.

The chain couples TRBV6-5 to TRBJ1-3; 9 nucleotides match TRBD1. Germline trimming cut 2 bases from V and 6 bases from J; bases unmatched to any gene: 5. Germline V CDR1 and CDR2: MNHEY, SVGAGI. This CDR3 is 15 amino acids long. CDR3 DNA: TGTGCCAGCAGTTACGGGACAGGGTCGTCAAACACCATATATTTT. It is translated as CASSYGTGSSNTIYF.

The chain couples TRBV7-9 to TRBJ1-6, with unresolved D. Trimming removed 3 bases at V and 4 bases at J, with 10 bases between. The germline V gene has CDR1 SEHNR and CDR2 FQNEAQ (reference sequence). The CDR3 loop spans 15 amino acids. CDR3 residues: CASSLSNPYNSPLHF. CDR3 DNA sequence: TGTGCCAGCAGCTTGAGTAACCCTTATAATTCACCCCTCCACTTT.

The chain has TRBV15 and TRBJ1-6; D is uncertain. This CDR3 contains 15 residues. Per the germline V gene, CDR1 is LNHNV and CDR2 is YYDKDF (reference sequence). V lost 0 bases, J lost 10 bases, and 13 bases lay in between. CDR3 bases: TGTGCCACCAGCAGAGAGGGGAGAGAAGGCTCACCCCTCCACTTT. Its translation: CATSREGREGSPLHF.

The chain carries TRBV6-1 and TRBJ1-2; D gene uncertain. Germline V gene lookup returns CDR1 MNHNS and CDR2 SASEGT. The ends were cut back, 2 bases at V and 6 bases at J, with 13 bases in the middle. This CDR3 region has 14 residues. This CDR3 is CASSEFGILNGYTF. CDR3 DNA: TGTGCCAGCAGTGAATTTGGCATCTTGAATGGCTACACCTTC.

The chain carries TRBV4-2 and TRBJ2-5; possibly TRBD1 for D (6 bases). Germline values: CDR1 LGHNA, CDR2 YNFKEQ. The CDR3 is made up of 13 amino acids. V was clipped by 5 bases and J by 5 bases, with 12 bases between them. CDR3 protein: CASSNRVGETQYF. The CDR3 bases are TGTGCCAGCAGCAACAGGGTCGGGGAGACCCAGTACTTC.

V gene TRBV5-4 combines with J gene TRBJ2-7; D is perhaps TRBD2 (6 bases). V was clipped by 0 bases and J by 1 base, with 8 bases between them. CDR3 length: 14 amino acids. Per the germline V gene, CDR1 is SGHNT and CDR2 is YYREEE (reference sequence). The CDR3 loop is CASSLAGGSYEQYF. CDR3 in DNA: TGTGCCAGCAGCTTGGCCGGGGGATCCTACGAGCAGTACTTC. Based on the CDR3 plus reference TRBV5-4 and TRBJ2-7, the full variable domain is ETGVTQSPTHLIKTRGQQVTLRCSSQSGHNTVSWYQQALGQGPQFIFQYYREEENGRGNFPPRFSGLQFPNYSSELNVNALELDDSALYLCASSLAGGSYEQYFGPGTRLTVT.

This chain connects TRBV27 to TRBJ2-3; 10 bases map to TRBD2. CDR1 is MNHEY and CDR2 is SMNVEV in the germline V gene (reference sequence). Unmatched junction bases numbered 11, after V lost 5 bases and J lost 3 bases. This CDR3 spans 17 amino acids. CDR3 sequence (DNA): TGTGCCAGCAGTGGCCTAGCGGGAGCCTTTTTAACAGATACGCAGTATTTT. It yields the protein CASSGLAGAFLTDTQYF.

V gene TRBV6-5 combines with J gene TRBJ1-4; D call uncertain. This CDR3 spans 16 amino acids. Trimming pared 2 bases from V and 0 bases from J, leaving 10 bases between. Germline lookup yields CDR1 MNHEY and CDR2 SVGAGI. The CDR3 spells CASSYGRRTTNEKLFF. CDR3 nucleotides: TGTGCCAGCAGTTACGGCAGGAGGACAACTAATGAAAAACTGTTTTTT.

CDR3 in amino acids: CASSLTGKNTEAFF. The CDR3 coding sequence is TGCGCCAGCAGCTTGACAGGGAAGAACACTGAAGCTTTCTTT. The V call is TRBV5-1, the J call TRBJ1-1; tentative D call: TRBD1 (6 bases). Per germline, CDR1 SGHRS and CDR2 YFSETQ. The CDR3 contains 14 residues. With 1 base removed from V and 1 base from J, the gap between germline ends came to 8 bases.

CDR3 bases: TGTGCCAGCAGTTCGTCGAGGGGGTTTGTGGTTGGCTACACCTTC. Translated, it gives CASSSSRGFVVGYTF. V and J are TRBV6-5 and TRBJ1-2; possibly TRBD1 for D (6 bases). The V end lost 4 bases, the J end lost 7 bases, and 19 bases lay between the germline ends. The germline gives CDR1 MNHEY, CDR2 SVGAGI. This CDR3 is 15 amino acids long.